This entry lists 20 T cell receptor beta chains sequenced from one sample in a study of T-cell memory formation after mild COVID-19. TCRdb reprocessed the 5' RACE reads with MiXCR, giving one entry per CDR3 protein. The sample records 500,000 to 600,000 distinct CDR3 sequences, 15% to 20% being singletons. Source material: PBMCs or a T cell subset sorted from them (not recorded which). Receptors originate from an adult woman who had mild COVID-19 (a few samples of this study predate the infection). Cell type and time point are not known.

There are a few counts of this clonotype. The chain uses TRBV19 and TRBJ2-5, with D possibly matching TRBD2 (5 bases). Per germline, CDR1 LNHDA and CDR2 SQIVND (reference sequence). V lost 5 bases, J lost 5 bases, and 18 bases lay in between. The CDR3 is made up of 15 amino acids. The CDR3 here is CASSPGRASWETQYF. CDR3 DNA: TGTGCCAGTAGTCCCGGGCGGGCTAGCTGGGAGACCCAGTACTTC.

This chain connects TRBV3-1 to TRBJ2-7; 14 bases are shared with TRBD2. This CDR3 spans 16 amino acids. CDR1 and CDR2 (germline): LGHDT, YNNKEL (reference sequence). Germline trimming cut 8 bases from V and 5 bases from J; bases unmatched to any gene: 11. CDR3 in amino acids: CASRRAGTSGSHEQYF. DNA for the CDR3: TGTGCCAGCCGAAGGGCCGGGACTAGCGGGAGCCACGAGCAGTACTTC.

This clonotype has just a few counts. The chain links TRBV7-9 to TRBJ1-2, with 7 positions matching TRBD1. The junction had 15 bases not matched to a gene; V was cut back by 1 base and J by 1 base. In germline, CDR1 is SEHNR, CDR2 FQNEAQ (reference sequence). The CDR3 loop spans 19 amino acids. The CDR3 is CASSLDPLPTGRGNYGYTF. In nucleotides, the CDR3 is TGTGCCAGCAGCTTAGACCCTCTCCCGACAGGGCGCGGTAACTATGGCTACACCTTC.

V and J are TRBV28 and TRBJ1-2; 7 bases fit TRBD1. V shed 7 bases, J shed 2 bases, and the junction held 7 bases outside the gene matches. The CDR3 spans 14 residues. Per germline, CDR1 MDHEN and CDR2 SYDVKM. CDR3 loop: CASMGQPSNYGYTF. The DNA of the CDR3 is TGTGCCAGCATGGGACAGCCTTCGAACTATGGCTACACCTTC.

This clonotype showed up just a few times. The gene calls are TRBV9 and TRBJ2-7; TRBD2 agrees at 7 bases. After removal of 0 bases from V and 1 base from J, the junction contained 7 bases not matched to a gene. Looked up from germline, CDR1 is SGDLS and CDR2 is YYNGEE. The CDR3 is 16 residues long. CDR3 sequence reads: CASSVDSGGESYEQYF. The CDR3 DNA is TGTGCCAGCAGCGTAGATTCGGGAGGCGAATCCTACGAGCAGTACTTC.

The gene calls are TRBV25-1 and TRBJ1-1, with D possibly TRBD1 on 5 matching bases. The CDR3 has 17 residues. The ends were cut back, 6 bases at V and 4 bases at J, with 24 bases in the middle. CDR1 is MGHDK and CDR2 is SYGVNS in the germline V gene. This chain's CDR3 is CASRPTGWGGESTEAFF. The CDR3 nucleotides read TGTGCCAGCAGACCCACCGGATGGGGAGGGGAATCCACTGAAGCTTTCTTT.

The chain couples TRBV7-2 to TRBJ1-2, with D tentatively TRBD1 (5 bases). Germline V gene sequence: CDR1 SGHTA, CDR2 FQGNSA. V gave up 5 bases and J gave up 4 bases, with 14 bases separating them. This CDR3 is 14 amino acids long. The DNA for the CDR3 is TGTGCCAGCAGCCTAAGGGACGTGGGCTATGGCTACACCTTC. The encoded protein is CASSLRDVGYGYTF.

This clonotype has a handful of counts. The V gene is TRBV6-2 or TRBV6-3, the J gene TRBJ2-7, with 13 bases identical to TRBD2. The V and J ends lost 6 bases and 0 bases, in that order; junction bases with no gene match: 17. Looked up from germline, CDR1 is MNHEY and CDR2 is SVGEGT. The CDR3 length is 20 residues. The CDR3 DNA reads TGTGCCAGCAGGAACGCCCGACTAGCGGGAGGCCCCCTTGACTCCTACGAGCAGTACTTC. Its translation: CASRNARLAGGPLDSYEQYF.

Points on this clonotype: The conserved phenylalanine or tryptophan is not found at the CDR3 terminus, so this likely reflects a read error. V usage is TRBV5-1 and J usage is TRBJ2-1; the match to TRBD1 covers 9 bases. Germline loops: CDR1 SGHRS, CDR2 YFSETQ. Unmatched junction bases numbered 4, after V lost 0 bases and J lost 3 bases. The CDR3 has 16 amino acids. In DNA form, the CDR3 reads TGCGCCAGCAGCTTGGGAGACAGGGGGGGCTACAATGAGCAGTTCCTC. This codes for CASSLGDRGGYNEQFL.

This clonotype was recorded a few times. Here the CDR3 DNA reads TGTGCCAGCAGTTGGGACAACTATGGCTACACCTTC. Its translation: CASSWDNYGYTF. V is TRBV6-5 and J is TRBJ1-2; TRBD1 is a possible D gene (5 bases). CDR1 MNHEY and CDR2 SVGAGI come from the germline V gene. The CDR3 extends over 12 amino acids. The V end was cut by 4 bases, the J end by 2 bases, with 5 bases between.

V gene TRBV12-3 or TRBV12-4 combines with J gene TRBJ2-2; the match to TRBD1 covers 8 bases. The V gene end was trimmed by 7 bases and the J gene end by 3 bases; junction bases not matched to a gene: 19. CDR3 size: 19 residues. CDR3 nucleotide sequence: TGTGCCAGCAAGTGGGCGGCAGGGGGCTTCCAATATCACACCGGGGAGCTGTTTTTT. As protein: CASKWAAGGFQYHTGELFF.

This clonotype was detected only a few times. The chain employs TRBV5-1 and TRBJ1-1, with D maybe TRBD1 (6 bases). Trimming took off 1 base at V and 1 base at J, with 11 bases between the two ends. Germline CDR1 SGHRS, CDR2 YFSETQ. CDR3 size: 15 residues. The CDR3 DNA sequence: TGCGCCAGCAGCTTGTCAGGGGCCGGGAACACTGAAGCTTTCTTT. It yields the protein CASSLSGAGNTEAFF.

The CDR3 DNA reads TGTGCCAGCAGTTTTTTGCCGACCTACGAGCAGTACTTC. Translation: CASSFLPTYEQYF. V and J are TRBV12-3 or TRBV12-4 and TRBJ2-7; D is uncertain. The CDR3 totals 13 residues. V shed 3 bases and J shed 2 bases, with 8 bases lying between them.

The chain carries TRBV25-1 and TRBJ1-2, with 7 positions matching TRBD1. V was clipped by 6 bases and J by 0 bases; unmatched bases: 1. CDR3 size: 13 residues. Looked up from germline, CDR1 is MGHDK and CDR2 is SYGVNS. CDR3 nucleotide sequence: TGTGCCAGCAGGGGACAGTCTAACTATGGCTACACCTTC. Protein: CASRGQSNYGYTF.

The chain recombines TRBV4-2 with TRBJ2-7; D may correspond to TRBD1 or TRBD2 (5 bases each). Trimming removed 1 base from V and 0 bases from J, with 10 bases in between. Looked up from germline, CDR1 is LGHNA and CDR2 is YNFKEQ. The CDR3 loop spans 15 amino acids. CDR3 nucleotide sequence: TGTGCCAGCAGCCAAGGGGGGACGCTCTCCTACGAGCAGTACTTC. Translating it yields CASSQGGTLSYEQYF.

The CDR3 spells CASSWTSGRENEQFF. The CDR3 region has the DNA TGTGCCAGCAGCTGGACTAGCGGGCGAGAAAATGAGCAGTTCTTC. J is TRBJ2-1 and V is TRBV7-9; 11 bases agree with TRBD2. This CDR3 spans 15 amino acids. Germline values: CDR1 SEHNR, CDR2 FQNEAQ (reference sequence). The ends lost 4 bases at V and 7 bases at J; junction bases unmatched: 6.

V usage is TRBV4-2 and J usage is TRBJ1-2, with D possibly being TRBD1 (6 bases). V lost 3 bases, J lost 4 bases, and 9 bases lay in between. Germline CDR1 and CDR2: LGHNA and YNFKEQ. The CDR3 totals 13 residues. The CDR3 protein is CASSQGQLYGYTF. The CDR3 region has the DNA TGTGCCAGCAGCCAGGGACAACTCTATGGCTACACCTTC.

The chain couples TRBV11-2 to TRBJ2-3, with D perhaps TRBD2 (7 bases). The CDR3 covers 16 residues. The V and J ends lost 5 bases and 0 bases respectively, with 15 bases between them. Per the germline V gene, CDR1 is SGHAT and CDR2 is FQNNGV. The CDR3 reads CASSVRGGTSTDTQYF. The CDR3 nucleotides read TGTGCCAGCAGCGTTAGGGGGGGAACTAGCACAGATACGCAGTATTTT.

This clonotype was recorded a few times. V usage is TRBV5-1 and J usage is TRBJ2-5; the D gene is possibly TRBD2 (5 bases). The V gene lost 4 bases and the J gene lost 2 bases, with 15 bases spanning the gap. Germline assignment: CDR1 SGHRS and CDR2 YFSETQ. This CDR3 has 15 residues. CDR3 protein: CASSPAGPSQETQYF. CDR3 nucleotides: TGCGCCAGCAGCCCGGCGGGTCCTTCGCAAGAGACCCAGTACTTC. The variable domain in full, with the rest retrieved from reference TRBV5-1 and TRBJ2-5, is KAGVTQTPRYLIKTRGQQVTLSCSPISGHRSVSWYQQTPGQGLQFLFEYFSETQRNKGNFPGRFSGRQFSNSRSEMNVSTLELGDSALYLCASSPAGPSQETQYFGPGTRLLVL.

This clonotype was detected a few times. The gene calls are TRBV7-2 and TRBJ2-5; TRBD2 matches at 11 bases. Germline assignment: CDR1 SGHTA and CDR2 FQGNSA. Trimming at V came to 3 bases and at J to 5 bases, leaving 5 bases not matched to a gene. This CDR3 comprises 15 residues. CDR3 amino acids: CASSFSGGAWETQYF. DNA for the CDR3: TGTGCCAGCAGCTTTAGCGGGGGGGCCTGGGAGACCCAGTACTTC.